Each of the 8 T cell receptor beta chains below was sequenced from the same sample in a study of T cell responses to AZD1222 COVID-19 vaccine. Profiling relied on immunoSEQ multiplex PCR, and the TCRdb table lists in-frame clones only, not all of them. The sample has about 100,000 clones, approximately 86% seen once. Sequenced material: peripheral blood, taken on day 0 of AZD1222 vaccination. The receptors stem from an adult in good health.

This clone showed up just once. The chain recombines TRBV7-2 with TRBJ1-5; a weak D match, TRBD1 (5 bases). The V gene's germline CDR1 is SGHTA and CDR2 FQGNSA. The CDR3 loop spans 14 amino acids. The V end was cut by 4 bases, the J end by 4 bases, with 11 bases between. CDR3 residues: CASSSPGLNQPQHF. CDR3 coding DNA: TGTGCCAGCAGCTCCCCAGGGTTAAATCAGCCCCAGCATTTT.

The rearrangement uses TRBV28 and TRBJ1-1; 9 bases line up with TRBD1. J gave up 0 bases and V 4 bases, and 6 bases lay outside the gene matches. This CDR3 is built from 16 residues. CDR1 is MDHEN, CDR2 SYDVKM, per germline. CDR3 in amino acids: CASSSGTGSMNTEAFF. DNA for the CDR3: TGTGCCAGCAGTTCTGGGACAGGGTCAATGAACACTGAAGCTTTCTTT.

Only a few counts were recorded for this clone. The V and J genes are TRBV7-2 and TRBJ1-6; D call uncertain. CDR1 is SGHTA and CDR2 is FQGNSA in the germline V gene. The CDR3 consists of 13 residues. V was clipped by 1 base and J by 5 bases, with 3 bases between them. The CDR3 DNA follows: TGTGCCAGCAGCTTAGGGAATAATTCACCCCTCCACTTT. Translated: CASSLGNNSPLHF. Full variable domain (rest looked up from reference TRBV7-2 and TRBJ1-6): GAGVSQSPSNKVTEKGKDVELRCDPISGHTALYWYRQSLGQGLEFLIYFQGNSAPDKSGLPSDRFSAERTGGSVSTLTIQRTQQEDSAVYLCASSLGNNSPLHFGNGTRLTVT.

The V gene is TRBV6-6, the J gene TRBJ2-7, with D perhaps matching TRBD2 (5 bases). V lost 5 bases, J lost 5 bases, and 10 bases lay in between. CDR1 and CDR2 (germline): MNHNY, SVGAGI (reference sequence). The CDR3 totals 12 residues. CDR3 loop: CASSPGVNEQYF. Here the CDR3 DNA reads TGTGCCAGCAGTCCCGGGGTCAACGAGCAGTACTTC.

The J gene is TRBJ2-1, the V gene TRBV9, with 11 nucleotides matching TRBD2. Germline assignment: CDR1 SGDLS and CDR2 YYNGEE. There are 18 residues in the CDR3. With V trimmed by 3 bases and J by 4 bases, 12 bases remained unmatched. CDR3 region: CASSDPLPRLAGYNEQFF. The CDR3 DNA is TGTGCCAGCAGCGACCCCCTACCGAGACTAGCGGGATACAATGAGCAGTTCTTC.

There are a few counts of this clone. At one end, the junction sequence differs from germline, possibly due to a read error. The rearrangement links TRBV2 to TRBJ2-7; 8 positions match TRBD1. There are 14 residues in the CDR3. Germline V gives CDR1 SNHLY, CDR2 FYNNEI. As DNA, the CDR3 is TGTGCCAGCAGGGACAGGGCAACGTCCTTCGAGCAGTACTTC. Its translation is CASRDRATSFEQYF.

This clone was picked up a small number of times. The chain couples TRBV7-3 to TRBJ2-2; a weak D match, TRBD2 (5 bases). Germline-derived CDR1 and CDR2 are SGHTA and FQGTGA. The CDR3 totals 14 residues. Trimming removed 7 bases from V and 5 bases from J, with 14 bases in between. The CDR3 sequence: CASTPSPGTGELFF. CDR3 DNA sequence: TGTGCCAGCACTCCCTCACCGGGGACCGGGGAGCTGTTTTTT.

The CDR3 coding sequence is TGCGCCGACCAGGCAAAACACAGACAGGGACTAGTTCAGTACTTC. Its translation: CADQAKHRQGLVQYF. The genes are TRBV4-1 and TRBJ2-4; D possibly corresponds to TRBD2 (8 bases). Deletions cut 11 bases from V and 11 bases from J, with 28 bases between. This CDR3 has 15 residues. Germline values: CDR1 MGHRA, CDR2 YSYEKL.